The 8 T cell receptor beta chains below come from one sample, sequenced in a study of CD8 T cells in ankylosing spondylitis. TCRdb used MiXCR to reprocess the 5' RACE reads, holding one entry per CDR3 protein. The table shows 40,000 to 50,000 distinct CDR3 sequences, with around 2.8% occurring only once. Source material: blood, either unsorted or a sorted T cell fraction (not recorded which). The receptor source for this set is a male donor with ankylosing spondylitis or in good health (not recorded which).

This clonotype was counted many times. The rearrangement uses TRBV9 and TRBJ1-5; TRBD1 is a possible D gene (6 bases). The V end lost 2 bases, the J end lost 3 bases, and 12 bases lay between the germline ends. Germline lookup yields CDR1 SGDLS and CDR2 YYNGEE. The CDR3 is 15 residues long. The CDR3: CASSVTGADNQPQHF. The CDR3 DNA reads TGTGCCAGCAGCGTGACGGGGGCGGACAATCAGCCCCAGCATTTT.

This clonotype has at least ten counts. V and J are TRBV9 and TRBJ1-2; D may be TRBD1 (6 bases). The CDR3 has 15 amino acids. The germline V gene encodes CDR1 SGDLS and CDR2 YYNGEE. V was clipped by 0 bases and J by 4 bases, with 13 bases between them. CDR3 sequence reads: CASSVDRGAGYGYTF. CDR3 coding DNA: TGTGCCAGCAGCGTAGATCGGGGGGCCGGCTATGGCTACACCTTC.

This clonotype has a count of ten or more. CDR3 loop: CASSVVGRAHTGELFF. Written as DNA, the CDR3 is TGTGCCAGCAGCGTAGTCGGGAGGGCCCACACCGGGGAGCTGTTTTTT. J is TRBJ2-2 and V is TRBV9; the match to TRBD2 covers 8 bases. The CDR3 consists of 16 residues. V shed 0 bases and J 3 bases; nucleotides not matched to a gene: 4. Germline V CDR1 and CDR2: SGDLS, YYNGEE.

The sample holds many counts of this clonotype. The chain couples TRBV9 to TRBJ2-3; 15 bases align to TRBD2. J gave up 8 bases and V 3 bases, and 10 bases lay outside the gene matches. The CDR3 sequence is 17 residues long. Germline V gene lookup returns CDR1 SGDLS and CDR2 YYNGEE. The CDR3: CASSADPGLAGGGTQYF. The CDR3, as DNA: TGTGCCAGCAGCGCTGATCCGGGACTAGCGGGAGGCGGTACGCAGTATTTT.

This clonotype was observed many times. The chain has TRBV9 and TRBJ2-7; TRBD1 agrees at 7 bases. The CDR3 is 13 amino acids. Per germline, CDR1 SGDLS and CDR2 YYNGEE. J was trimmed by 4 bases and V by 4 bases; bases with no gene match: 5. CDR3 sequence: CASSPGTEYEQYF. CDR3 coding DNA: TGTGCCAGCAGCCCCGGGACAGAGTACGAGCAGTACTTC.

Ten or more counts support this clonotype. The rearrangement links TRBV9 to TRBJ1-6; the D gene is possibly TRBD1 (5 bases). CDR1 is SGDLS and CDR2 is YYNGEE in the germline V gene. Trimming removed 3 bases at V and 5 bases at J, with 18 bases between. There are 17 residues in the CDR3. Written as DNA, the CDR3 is TGTGCCAGCAGCGGAGGAAGGGGAACAGCCAATAATTCACCCCTCCACTTT. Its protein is CASSGGRGTANNSPLHF.

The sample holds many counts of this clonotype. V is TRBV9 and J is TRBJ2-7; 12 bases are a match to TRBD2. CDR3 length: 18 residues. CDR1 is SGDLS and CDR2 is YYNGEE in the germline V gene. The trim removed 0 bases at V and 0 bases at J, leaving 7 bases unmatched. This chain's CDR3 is CASSVESSGRAYSYEQYF. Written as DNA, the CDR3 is TGTGCCAGCAGCGTAGAGTCTAGCGGGAGGGCTTACTCCTACGAGCAGTACTTC. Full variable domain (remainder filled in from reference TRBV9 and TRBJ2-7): DSGVTQTPKHLITATGQRVTLRCSPRSGDLSVYWYQQSLDQGLQFLIQYYNGEERAKGNILERFSAQQFPDLHSELNLSSLELGDSALYFCASSVESSGRAYSYEQYFGPGTRLTVT.

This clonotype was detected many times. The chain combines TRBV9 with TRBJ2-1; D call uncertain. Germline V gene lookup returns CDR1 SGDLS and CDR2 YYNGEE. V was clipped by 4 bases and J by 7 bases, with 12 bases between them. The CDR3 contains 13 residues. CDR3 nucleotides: TGTGCCAGCAGCTTACCGGGTAGGAATGAGCAGTTCTTC. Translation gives CASSLPGRNEQFF.